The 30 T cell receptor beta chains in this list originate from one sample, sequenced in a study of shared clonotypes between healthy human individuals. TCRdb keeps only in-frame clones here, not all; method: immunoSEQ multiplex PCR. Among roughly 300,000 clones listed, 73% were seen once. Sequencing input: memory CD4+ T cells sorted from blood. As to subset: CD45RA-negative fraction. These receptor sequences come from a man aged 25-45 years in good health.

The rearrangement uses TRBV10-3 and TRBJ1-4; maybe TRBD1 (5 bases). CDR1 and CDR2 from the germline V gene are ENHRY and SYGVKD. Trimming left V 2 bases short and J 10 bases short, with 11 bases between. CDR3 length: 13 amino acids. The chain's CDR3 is CAISETAGRKLFF. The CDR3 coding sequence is TGTGCCATCAGTGAGACGGCAGGGCGAAAACTGTTTTTT.

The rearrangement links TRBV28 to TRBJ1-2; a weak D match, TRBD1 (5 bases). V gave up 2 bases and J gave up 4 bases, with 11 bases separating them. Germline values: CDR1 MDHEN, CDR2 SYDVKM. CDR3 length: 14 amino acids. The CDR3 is CASSLLQGGYGYTF. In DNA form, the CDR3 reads TGTGCCAGCAGTTTACTTCAGGGCGGCTATGGCTACACCTTC.

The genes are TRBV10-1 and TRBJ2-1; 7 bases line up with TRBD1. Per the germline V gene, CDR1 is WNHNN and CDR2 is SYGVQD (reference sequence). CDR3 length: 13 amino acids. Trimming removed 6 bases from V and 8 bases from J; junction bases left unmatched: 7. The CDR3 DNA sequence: TGCGCCAGCAGCCGACAGGGTAGCTATGAGCAGTTCTTC. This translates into CASSRQGSYEQFF.

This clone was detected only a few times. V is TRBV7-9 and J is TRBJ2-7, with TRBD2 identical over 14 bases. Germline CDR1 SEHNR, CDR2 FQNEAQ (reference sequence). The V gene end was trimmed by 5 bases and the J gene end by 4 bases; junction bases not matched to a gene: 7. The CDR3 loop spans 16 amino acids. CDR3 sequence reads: CASSPLGTSGSYEQYF. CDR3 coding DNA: TGTGCCAGCAGCCCCCTAGGGACTAGCGGGAGTTACGAGCAGTACTTC.

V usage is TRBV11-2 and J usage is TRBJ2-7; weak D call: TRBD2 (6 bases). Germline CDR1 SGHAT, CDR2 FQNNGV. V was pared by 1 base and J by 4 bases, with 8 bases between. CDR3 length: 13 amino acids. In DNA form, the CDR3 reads TGTGCCAGCAGCTTAGTAGGAGGGTACGAGCAGTACTTC. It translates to CASSLVGGYEQYF.

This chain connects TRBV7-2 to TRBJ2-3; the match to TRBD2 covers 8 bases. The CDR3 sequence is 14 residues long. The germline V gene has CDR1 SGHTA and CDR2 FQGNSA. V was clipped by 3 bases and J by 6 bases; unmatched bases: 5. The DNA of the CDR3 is TGTGCCAGCAGCTTGAGCGGGGGATGGGATACGCAGTATTTT. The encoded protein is CASSLSGGWDTQYF.

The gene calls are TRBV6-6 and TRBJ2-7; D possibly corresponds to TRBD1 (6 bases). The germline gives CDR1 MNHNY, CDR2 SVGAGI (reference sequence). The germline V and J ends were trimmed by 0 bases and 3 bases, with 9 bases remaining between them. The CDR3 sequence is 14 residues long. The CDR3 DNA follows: TGTGCCAGCAGTTACTCCGGACAGCACTACGAGCAGTACTTC. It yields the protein CASSYSGQHYEQYF.

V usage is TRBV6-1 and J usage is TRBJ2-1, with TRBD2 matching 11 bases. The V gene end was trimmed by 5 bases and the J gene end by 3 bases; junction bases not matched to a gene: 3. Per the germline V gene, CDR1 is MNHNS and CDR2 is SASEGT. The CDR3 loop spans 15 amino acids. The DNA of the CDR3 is TGTGCCAGCAGTTTGACTAGCGGGAACTACAATGAGCAGTTCTTC. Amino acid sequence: CASSLTSGNYNEQFF.

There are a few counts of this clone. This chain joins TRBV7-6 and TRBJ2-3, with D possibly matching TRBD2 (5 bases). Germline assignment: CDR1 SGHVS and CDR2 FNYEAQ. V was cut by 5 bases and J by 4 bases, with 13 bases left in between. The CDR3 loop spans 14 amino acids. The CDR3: CASSPEAAADTQYF. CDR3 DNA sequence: TGTGCCAGCAGCCCGGAGGCTGCGGCAGATACGCAGTATTTT.

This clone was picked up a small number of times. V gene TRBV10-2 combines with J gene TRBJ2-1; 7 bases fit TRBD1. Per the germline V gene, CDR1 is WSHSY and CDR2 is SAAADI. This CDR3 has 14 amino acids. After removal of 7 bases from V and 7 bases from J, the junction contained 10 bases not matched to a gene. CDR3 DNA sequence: TGCGCCAGCACCAGAAGACAGGGCCGAAATGAGCAGTTCTTC. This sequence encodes CASTRRQGRNEQFF.

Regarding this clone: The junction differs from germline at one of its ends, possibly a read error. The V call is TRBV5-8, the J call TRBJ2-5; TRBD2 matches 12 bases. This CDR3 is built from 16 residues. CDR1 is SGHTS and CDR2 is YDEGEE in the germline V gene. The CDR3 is CASSLVGLAGPRGVDF. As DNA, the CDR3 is TGTGCCAGCAGCTTGGTAGGACTAGCGGGGCCTCGGGGTGTCGACTTC. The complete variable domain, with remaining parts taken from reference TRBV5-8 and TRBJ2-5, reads EAGVTQSPTHLIKTRGQQATLRCSPISGHTSVYWYQQALGLGLQFLLWYDEGEERNRGNFPPRFSGRQFPNYSSELNVNALELEDSALYLCASSLVGLAGPRGVDFGPGTRLLVL.

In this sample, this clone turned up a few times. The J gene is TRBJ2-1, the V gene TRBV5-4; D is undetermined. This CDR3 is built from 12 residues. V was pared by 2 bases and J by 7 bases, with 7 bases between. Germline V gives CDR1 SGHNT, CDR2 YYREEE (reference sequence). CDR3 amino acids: CASSFWGNEQFF. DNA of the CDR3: TGTGCCAGCAGCTTTTGGGGAAATGAGCAGTTCTTC.

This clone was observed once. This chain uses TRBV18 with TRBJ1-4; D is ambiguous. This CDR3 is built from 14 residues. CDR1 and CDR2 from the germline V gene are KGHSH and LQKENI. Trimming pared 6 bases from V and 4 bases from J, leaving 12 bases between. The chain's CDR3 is CASSPSKGNEKLFF. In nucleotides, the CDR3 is TGTGCCAGCTCCCCCTCGAAGGGTAATGAAAAACTGTTTTTT.

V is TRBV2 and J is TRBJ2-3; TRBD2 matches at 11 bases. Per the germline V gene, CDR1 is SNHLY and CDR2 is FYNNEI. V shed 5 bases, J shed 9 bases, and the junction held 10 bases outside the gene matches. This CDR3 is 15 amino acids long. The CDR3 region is CASSILAGVGMTQYF. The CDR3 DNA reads TGTGCCAGCAGTATACTAGCGGGAGTTGGAATGACGCAGTATTTT.

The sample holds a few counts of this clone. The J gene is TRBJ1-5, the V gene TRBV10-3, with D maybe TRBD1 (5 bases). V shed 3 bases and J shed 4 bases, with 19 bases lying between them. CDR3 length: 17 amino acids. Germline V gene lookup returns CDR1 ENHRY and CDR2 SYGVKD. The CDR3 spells CAISEVWDEGGNQPQHF. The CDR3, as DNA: TGTGCCATCAGTGAAGTTTGGGACGAAGGCGGGAATCAGCCCCAGCATTTT.

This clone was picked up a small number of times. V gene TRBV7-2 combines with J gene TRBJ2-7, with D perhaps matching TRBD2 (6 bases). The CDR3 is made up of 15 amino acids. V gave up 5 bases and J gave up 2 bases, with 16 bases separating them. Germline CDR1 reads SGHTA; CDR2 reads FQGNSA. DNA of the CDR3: TGTGCCAGCAGCCTATCATCTAGCGCCGCCTACGAGCAGTACTTC. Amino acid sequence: CASSLSSSAAYEQYF.

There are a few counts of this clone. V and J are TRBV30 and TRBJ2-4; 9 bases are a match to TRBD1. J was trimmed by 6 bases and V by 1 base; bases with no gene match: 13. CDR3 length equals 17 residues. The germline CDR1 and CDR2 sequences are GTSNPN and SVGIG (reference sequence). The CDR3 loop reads CAWSDRQGDHPGNIQYF. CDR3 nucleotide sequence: TGTGCCTGGAGTGACCGACAGGGGGACCACCCGGGAAACATTCAGTACTTC.

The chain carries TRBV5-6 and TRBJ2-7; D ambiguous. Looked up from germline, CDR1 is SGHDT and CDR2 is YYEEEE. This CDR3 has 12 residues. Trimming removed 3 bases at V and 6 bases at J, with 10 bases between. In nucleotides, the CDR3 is TGTGCCAGCAGCTCCGGATCCGCCGAGCAGTACTTC. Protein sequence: CASSSGSAEQYF.

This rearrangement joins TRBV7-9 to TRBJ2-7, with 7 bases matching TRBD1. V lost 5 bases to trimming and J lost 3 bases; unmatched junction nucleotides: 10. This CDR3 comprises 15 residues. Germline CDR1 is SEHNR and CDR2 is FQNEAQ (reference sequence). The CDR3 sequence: CASSRQGVRDYEQYF. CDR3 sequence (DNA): TGTGCCAGCAGCAGGCAGGGGGTTAGGGACTACGAGCAGTACTTC. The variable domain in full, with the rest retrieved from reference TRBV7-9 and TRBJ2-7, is DTGVSQNPRHKITKRGQNVTFRCDPISEHNRLYWYRQTLGQGPEFLTYFQNEAQLEKSRLLSDRFSAERPKGSFSTLEIQRTEQGDSAMYLCASSRQGVRDYEQYFGPGTRLTVT.

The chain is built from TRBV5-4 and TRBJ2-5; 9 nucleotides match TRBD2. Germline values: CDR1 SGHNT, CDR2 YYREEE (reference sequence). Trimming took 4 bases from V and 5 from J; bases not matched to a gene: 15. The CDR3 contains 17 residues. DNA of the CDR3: TGTGCCAGCAGCCTCCTCGGGGGCGGGAGGGCCGGTGAGACCCAGTACTTC. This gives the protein CASSLLGGGRAGETQYF.

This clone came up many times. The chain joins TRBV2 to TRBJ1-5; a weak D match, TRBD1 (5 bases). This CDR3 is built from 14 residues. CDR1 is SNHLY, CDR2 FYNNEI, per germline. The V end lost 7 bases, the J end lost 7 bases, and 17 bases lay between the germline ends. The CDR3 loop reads CASTTGPVGQPQHF. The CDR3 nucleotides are TGTGCCAGCACAACGGGACCAGTGGGGCAGCCCCAGCATTTT.

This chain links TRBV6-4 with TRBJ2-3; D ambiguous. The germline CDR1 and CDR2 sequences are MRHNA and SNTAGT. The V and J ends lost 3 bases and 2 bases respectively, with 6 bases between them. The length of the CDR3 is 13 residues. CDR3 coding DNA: TGTGCCAGCAGTGAGGGTGTCACAGATACGCAGTATTTT. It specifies CASSEGVTDTQYF.

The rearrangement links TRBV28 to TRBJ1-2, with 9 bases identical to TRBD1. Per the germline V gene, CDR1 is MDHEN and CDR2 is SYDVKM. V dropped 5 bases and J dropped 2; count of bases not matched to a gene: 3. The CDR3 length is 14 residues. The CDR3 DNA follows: TGTGCCAGCAGTCCCGGGACAGGGAACTATGGCTACACCTTC. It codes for CASSPGTGNYGYTF.

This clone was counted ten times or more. The CDR3 region has the DNA TGTGCCAGCAGCTTGGGGACCGCAGGGGGCAATGAGCAGTTCTTC. Encoded protein: CASSLGTAGGNEQFF. The rearrangement uses TRBV11-3 and TRBJ2-1; 7 bases match TRBD1. The CDR3 length is 15 residues. Germline CDR1 SGHNT, CDR2 YENEEA. The V segment lost 3 bases and the J segment 6 bases; nucleotides outside the gene matches: 8.

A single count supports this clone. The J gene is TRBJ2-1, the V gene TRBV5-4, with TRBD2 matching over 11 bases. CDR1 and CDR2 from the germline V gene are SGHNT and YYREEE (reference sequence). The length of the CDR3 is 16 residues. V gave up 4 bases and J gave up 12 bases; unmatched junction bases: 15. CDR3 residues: CASSQGLAGAPRGQFF. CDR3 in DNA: TGTGCCAGCAGCCAAGGACTAGCGGGCGCCCCCCGGGGGCAGTTCTTC.

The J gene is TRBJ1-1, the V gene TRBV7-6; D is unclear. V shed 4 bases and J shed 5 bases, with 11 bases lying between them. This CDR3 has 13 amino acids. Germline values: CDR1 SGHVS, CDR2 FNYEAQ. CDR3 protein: CASSSRAETEAFF. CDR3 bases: TGTGCCAGCAGCTCCCGGGCGGAAACTGAAGCTTTCTTT.

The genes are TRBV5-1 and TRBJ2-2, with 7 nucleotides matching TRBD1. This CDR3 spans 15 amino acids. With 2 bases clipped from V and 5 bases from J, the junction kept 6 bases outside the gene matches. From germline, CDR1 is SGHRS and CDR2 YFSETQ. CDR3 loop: CASSLINRGTGELFF. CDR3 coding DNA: TGCGCCAGCAGCTTAATTAACAGGGGAACCGGGGAGCTGTTTTTT. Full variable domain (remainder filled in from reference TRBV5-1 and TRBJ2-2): KAGVTQTPRYLIKTRGQQVTLSCSPISGHRSVSWYQQTPGQGLQFLFEYFSETQRNKGNFPGRFSGRQFSNSRSEMNVSTLELGDSALYLCASSLINRGTGELFFGEGSRLTVL.

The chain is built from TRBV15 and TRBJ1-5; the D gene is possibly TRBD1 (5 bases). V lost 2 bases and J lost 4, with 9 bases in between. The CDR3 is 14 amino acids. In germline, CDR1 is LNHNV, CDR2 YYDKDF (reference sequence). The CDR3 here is CATSRTGGNQPQHF. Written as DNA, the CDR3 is TGTGCCACCAGCAGAACGGGGGGAAATCAGCCCCAGCATTTT.

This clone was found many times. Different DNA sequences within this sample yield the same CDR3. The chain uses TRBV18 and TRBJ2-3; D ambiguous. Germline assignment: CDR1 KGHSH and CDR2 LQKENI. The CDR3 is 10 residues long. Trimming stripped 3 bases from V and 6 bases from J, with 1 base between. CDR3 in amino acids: CASSPDTQYF. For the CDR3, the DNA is TGTGCCAGCTCACCTGATACGCAGTATTTT.

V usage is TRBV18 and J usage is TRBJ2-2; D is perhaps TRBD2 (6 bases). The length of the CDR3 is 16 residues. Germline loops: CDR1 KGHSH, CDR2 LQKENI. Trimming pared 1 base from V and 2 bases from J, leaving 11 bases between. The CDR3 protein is CASSPRRDSNTGELFF. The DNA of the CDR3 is TGTGCCAGCTCACCACGTAGGGACTCCAACACCGGGGAGCTGTTTTTT.